This TCR beta chain was recorded in a study of blood T cell repertoires in COVID-19. In the study overall: From the United States, Italy and Spain came samples of acute and convalescent COVID-19. T cells, B-cell-depleted T cells, or PBMCs provided the cDNA or gDNA that served as material.

V was cut by 0 bases and J by 4 bases, with 24 bases left in between. The CDR3 has 18 residues. Germline CDR1 and CDR2: GTSNPN and SVGIG (reference sequence). In the original workflow: Amplification of reference gene primers provided the estimated nucleated cell counts. Method: immunoSEQ multiplex PCR; TCRdb's copy keeps in-frame clones and lacks some. That table gives V, J and clone size, and the DNA gave D and trimming. Among about 240,000 clones listed, roughly 81% were seen once. Sequenced material: peripheral blood. This clonotype was obtained from a man aged 45-60 years with acute or convalescent COVID-19. The gene calls are TRBV30 and TRBJ1-2; a possible D gene is TRBD1 (5 bases). CDR3 sequence (DNA): TGTGCCTGGAGTGTTCTTAGGCCGACAGCCAATAGGGGCTATGGCTACACCTTC. Protein sequence: CAWSVLRPTANRGYGYTF.